A single sample is the source of the 26 T cell receptor beta chains below, sequenced in a study of lymphopenia after photon versus proton radiotherapy. Using immunoSEQ multiplex PCR, the repertoire was profiled, and TCRdb retains in-frame clones only, with some absent. The sample includes about 45,000 clones, 85% to 90% seen only once; the top ten take roughly 2.3%. Sequenced material: peripheral blood, taken from a patient treated with photon-based radiotherapy. These receptors were obtained from a man aged 35 to 55 with gastric cancer.

The chain carries TRBV15 and TRBJ1-5; 8 bases are a match to TRBD1. This CDR3 is built from 16 residues. The junction had 7 bases not matched to a gene; V was cut back by 4 bases and J by 2 bases. Germline CDR1 is LNHNV and CDR2 is YYDKDF (reference sequence). The CDR3 coding sequence is TGTGCCACCAGCACGGACAGGGTATATGGCAATCAGCCCCAGCATTTT. This gives the protein CATSTDRVYGNQPQHF.

This rearrangement joins TRBV6-1 to TRBJ1-5; 11 nucleotides match TRBD1. The CDR3 is 15 amino acids. The germline V gene has CDR1 MNHNS and CDR2 SASEGT. The V gene end was trimmed by 4 bases and the J gene end by 6 bases; junction bases not matched to a gene: 5. The CDR3 reads CASSVDRGLGQPQHF. The DNA for the CDR3 is TGTGCCAGCAGTGTGGACAGGGGGCTTGGTCAGCCCCAGCATTTT.

The rearrangement uses TRBV30 and TRBJ1-1; D is ambiguous. Germline V CDR1 and CDR2: GTSNPN, SVGIG (reference sequence). The CDR3 covers 13 residues. Deletions cut 2 bases from V and 1 base from J, with 8 bases between. CDR3 protein: CAWSRQKNTEAFF. In nucleotides, the CDR3 is TGTGCCTGGAGTAGGCAGAAGAACACTGAAGCTTTCTTT. Variable domain in full (rest from reference TRBV30 and TRBJ1-1): SQTIHQWPATLVQPVGSPLSLECTVEGTSNPNLYWYRQAAGRGLQLLFYSVGIGQISSEVPQNLSASRPQDRQFILSSKKLLLSDSGFYLCAWSRQKNTEAFFGQGTRLTVV.

The V gene is TRBV5-4, the J gene TRBJ1-1; D call uncertain. The CDR3 runs 14 residues. CDR1 and CDR2 (germline): SGHNT, YYREEE (reference sequence). With 0 bases removed from V and 1 base from J, the gap between germline ends came to 7 bases. The CDR3 loop reads CASSLGHPNTEAFF. The CDR3 nucleotides are TGTGCCAGCAGCTTGGGGCATCCGAACACTGAAGCTTTCTTT. The variable domain in full, with the rest retrieved from reference TRBV5-4 and TRBJ1-1, is ETGVTQSPTHLIKTRGQQVTLRCSSQSGHNTVSWYQQALGQGPQFIFQYYREEENGRGNFPPRFSGLQFPNYSSELNVNALELDDSALYLCASSLGHPNTEAFFGQGTRLTVV.

This chain connects TRBV6-4 to TRBJ1-1; D not certain. The V and J ends lost 4 bases and 5 bases respectively, with 11 bases between them. The length of the CDR3 is 13 residues. Germline V gene data show CDR1 as MRHNA and CDR2 as SNTAGT. CDR3 sequence (DNA): TGTGCCAGCAGTGCCCTACGGGGAACTGAAGCTTTCTTT. Translating it yields CASSALRGTEAFF.

The chain has TRBV6-6 and TRBJ1-2, with a possible D match to TRBD1 (6 bases). This CDR3 has 12 amino acids. Between the trimmed V and J ends, which lost 3 bases and 7 bases, there was a span of 9 bases. CDR1 and CDR2 (germline): MNHNY, SVGAGI (reference sequence). The CDR3 protein is CASSYGGSGYTF. CDR3 bases: TGTGCCAGCAGTTATGGGGGCTCTGGCTACACCTTC.

V usage is TRBV6-5 and J usage is TRBJ1-3, with TRBD1 matching over 7 bases. J lost 7 bases, V lost 7 bases, and 10 bases had no gene match. The germline gives CDR1 MNHEY, CDR2 SVGAGI. CDR3 length equals 14 residues. CDR3 loop: CASKMGQLRNTIYF. CDR3 nucleotide sequence: TGTGCCAGCAAAATGGGACAGCTTAGGAACACCATATATTTT.

This CDR3 is CASGNLDTGELFF. CDR3 in DNA: TGTGCCAGCGGGAATCTGGACACCGGGGAGCTGTTTTTT. The chain is built from TRBV6-1 and TRBJ2-2; D gene unclear. The CDR3 is made up of 13 amino acids. CDR1 MNHNS and CDR2 SASEGT come from the germline V gene. V was pared by 8 bases and J by 3 bases, with 10 bases between.

The chain employs TRBV11-3 and TRBJ1-1; D call uncertain. Trimming shortened V by 2 bases and J by 3 bases, and 7 bases separated the two germline ends. The V gene's germline CDR1 is SGHNT and CDR2 YENEEA. The CDR3 has 13 amino acids. This CDR3 reads CASSLTAYTEAFF. Here the CDR3 DNA reads TGTGCCAGCAGCTTAACAGCGTACACTGAAGCTTTCTTT.

The genes are TRBV6-6 and TRBJ1-1, with D perhaps matching TRBD1 (6 bases). The germline CDR1 and CDR2 sequences are MNHNY and SVGAGI (reference sequence). The CDR3 extends over 16 amino acids. Trimming pared 8 bases from V and 5 bases from J, leaving 24 bases between. The CDR3 reads CASQIGLTKRGTEAFF. In nucleotides, the CDR3 is TGTGCCAGCCAAATCGGCCTTACAAAAAGGGGGACTGAAGCTTTCTTT.

The V gene is TRBV7-2, the J gene TRBJ2-2; no definite D call. The CDR3 consists of 16 residues. Trimming removed 2 bases from V and 3 bases from J, with 13 bases in between. The V gene's germline CDR1 is SGHTA and CDR2 FQGNSA. CDR3 coding DNA: TGTGCCAGCAGCTTAAACCCTCCAGGTGACACCGGGGAGCTGTTTTTT. Translated, it gives CASSLNPPGDTGELFF. Drawing the rest from reference TRBV7-2 and TRBJ2-2, the complete variable domain is GAGVSQSPSNKVTEKGKDVELRCDPISGHTALYWYRQSLGQGLEFLIYFQGNSAPDKSGLPSDRFSAERTGGSVSTLTIQRTQQEDSAVYLCASSLNPPGDTGELFFGEGSRLTVL.

In its sample, this clone was seen once. The J gene is TRBJ2-1, the V gene TRBV7-2; no clear D. The CDR3 covers 15 residues. Germline loops: CDR1 SGHTA, CDR2 FQGNSA. Trimming took 0 bases from V and 0 from J, leaving 6 bases between them. CDR3 protein: CASSLASPSYNEQFF. CDR3 in DNA: TGTGCCAGCAGCTTAGCATCGCCCTCCTACAATGAGCAGTTCTTC.

This clone has a handful of counts. The gene calls are TRBV7-7 and TRBJ1-5; D gene ambiguous. The germline CDR1 and CDR2 sequences are SSHAT and FNYEAQ (reference sequence). The CDR3 is made up of 16 amino acids. Trimming left V 5 bases short and J 2 bases short, with 16 bases between. The CDR3 is CASSQGRSRGNQPQHF. CDR3 in DNA: TGTGCCAGCAGCCAAGGACGCAGTAGGGGCAATCAGCCCCAGCATTTT.

The chain recombines TRBV7-2 with TRBJ1-5; TRBD1 might be the D (6 bases). CDR1 SGHTA and CDR2 FQGNSA come from the germline V gene. CDR3 size: 15 residues. V lost 7 bases and J 3 bases, leaving 16 bases between the germline ends. CDR3 sequence: CASNSEGGVNQPQHF. CDR3 DNA: TGTGCCAGCAACTCGGAGGGGGGGGTCAATCAGCCCCAGCATTTT.

The J gene is TRBJ1-1, the V gene TRBV11-2, with D tentatively TRBD1 (5 bases). This CDR3 region has 15 residues. Germline V gene sequence: CDR1 SGHAT, CDR2 FQNNGV. Trimming removed 2 bases at V and 4 bases at J, with 14 bases between. CDR3 region: CASSLWGATGTEAFF. DNA for the CDR3: TGTGCCAGCAGCTTATGGGGCGCGACGGGCACTGAAGCTTTCTTT.

V is TRBV30 and J is TRBJ1-3; unclear D gene. The CDR3 runs 14 residues. Germline loops: CDR1 GTSNPN, CDR2 SVGIG (reference sequence). Trimming left V 3 bases short and J 0 bases short, with 9 bases between. CDR3 region: CAWSADFSGNTIYF. For the CDR3, the DNA is TGTGCCTGGAGCGCGGACTTCTCTGGAAACACCATATATTTT.

The rearrangement links TRBV11-2 to TRBJ2-4, with D perhaps matching TRBD1 (6 bases). The CDR3 consists of 13 residues. V lost 7 bases, J lost 8 bases, and 15 bases lay in between. Germline-derived CDR1 and CDR2 are SGHAT and FQNNGV. The CDR3 nucleotides read TGTGCCAGCACCCTGGGGGCAATCGACATTCAGTACTTC. This codes for CASTLGAIDIQYF. The full variable domain, with the rest looked up from reference TRBV11-2 and TRBJ2-4, is EAGVAQSPRYKIIEKRQSVAFWCNPISGHATLYWYQQILGQGPKLLIQFQNNGVVDDSQLPKDRFSAERLKGVDSTLKIQPAKLEDSAVYLCASTLGAIDIQYFGAGTRLSVL.

As to this clone: Other DNA sequences in the same sample also yield this CDR3. The chain is built from TRBV10-3 and TRBJ1-6; TRBD1 matches 8 bases. This CDR3 contains 13 residues. V shed 2 bases, J shed 9 bases, and the junction held 0 bases outside the gene matches. Germline V gives CDR1 ENHRY, CDR2 SYGVKD. The CDR3 reads CAISEGTGSPLHF. CDR3 sequence (DNA): TGTGCCATCAGTGAGGGGACAGGTTCACCCCTCCACTTT.

The chain joins TRBV27 to TRBJ2-1; the match to TRBD1 covers 8 bases. V dropped 4 bases and J dropped 6; count of bases not matched to a gene: 8. This CDR3 is 15 amino acids long. Looked up from germline, CDR1 is MNHEY and CDR2 is SMNVEV (reference sequence). CDR3 coding DNA: TGTGCCAGCAGTTCCCGGACAGGGTTTGGCAATGAGCAGTTCTTC. As protein: CASSSRTGFGNEQFF.

This clone was observed a single time. The V call is TRBV6-5, the J call TRBJ2-5; D is uncertain. Germline CDR1 and CDR2: MNHEY and SVGAGI. Trimming left V 5 bases short and J 3 bases short, with 7 bases between. This CDR3 is built from 12 residues. CDR3 DNA sequence: TGTGCCAGCAGTGCATCAGAAGAGACCCAGTACTTC. Translated: CASSASEETQYF.

This chain uses TRBV7-2 with TRBJ1-5; weak D call: TRBD1 (6 bases). In germline, CDR1 is SGHTA, CDR2 FQGNSA. Trimming shortened V by 7 bases and J by 8 bases, and 18 bases separated the two germline ends. This CDR3 spans 14 amino acids. This CDR3 is CASNIDGGLKPQHF. CDR3 DNA sequence: TGTGCCAGCAATATTGACGGGGGGCTGAAGCCCCAGCATTTT.

The J gene is TRBJ1-5, the V gene TRBV5-1; 8 nucleotides match TRBD1. V dropped 3 bases and J dropped 5; count of bases not matched to a gene: 4. Germline CDR1 reads SGHRS; CDR2 reads YFSETQ. The CDR3 covers 14 residues. CDR3 residues: CASSSGQDDQPQHF. In DNA, the CDR3 is TGCGCCAGCAGCTCGGGACAGGATGATCAGCCCCAGCATTTT.

The rearrangement uses TRBV6-5 and TRBJ2-3; D is unclear. The germline V and J ends were trimmed by 5 bases and 3 bases, with 9 bases remaining between them. CDR3 size: 13 residues. Germline CDR1 reads MNHEY; CDR2 reads SVGAGI. Here the CDR3 DNA reads TGTGCCAGCAGTATCCCTAGTACAGATACGCAGTATTTT. The encoded protein is CASSIPSTDTQYF.

This rearrangement joins TRBV7-6 to TRBJ2-3, with D perhaps matching TRBD1 or TRBD2 (6 bases each). Germline V gives CDR1 SGHVS, CDR2 FNYEAQ. This CDR3 is 15 amino acids long. V was shortened by 5 bases and J by 4 bases, with 16 bases between the two germline ends. The DNA of the CDR3 is TGTGCCAGCAGCCCGGACGGGGGCCGGGCAGATACGCAGTATTTT. This sequence encodes CASSPDGGRADTQYF. Together with reference TRBV7-6 and TRBJ2-3, the CDR3 gives the full variable domain: GAGVSQSPRYKVTKRGQDVALRCDPISGHVSLYWYRQALGQGPEFLTYFNYEAQQDKSGLPNDRFSAERPEGSISTLTIQRTEQRDSAMYRCASSPDGGRADTQYFGPGTRLTVL.

The J gene is TRBJ1-5, the V gene TRBV28; TRBD1 aligns across 8 bases. This CDR3 has 14 amino acids. After removal of 5 bases from V and 5 bases from J, the junction contained 5 bases not matched to a gene. Germline lookup yields CDR1 MDHEN and CDR2 SYDVKM. The DNA for the CDR3 is TGTGCCAGCAGTGCCGGACAGGGCGATCAGCCCCAGCATTTT. The encoded protein is CASSAGQGDQPQHF.

This chain joins TRBV9 and TRBJ2-3; D gene ambiguous. CDR3 length: 14 amino acids. V was clipped by 0 bases and J by 2 bases, with 7 bases between them. Per the germline V gene, CDR1 is SGDLS and CDR2 is YYNGEE. This CDR3 reads CASSVGLFTDTQYF. CDR3 sequence (DNA): TGTGCCAGCAGCGTAGGACTCTTCACAGATACGCAGTATTTT. The full variable domain, with the rest looked up from reference TRBV9 and TRBJ2-3, is DSGVTQTPKHLITATGQRVTLRCSPRSGDLSVYWYQQSLDQGLQFLIQYYNGEERAKGNILERFSAQQFPDLHSELNLSSLELGDSALYFCASSVGLFTDTQYFGPGTRLTVL.